These T cell receptor beta chains were read from a single sample in a study of blood T cell repertoires in COVID-19. Produced via immunoSEQ multiplex PCR; TCRdb's table is partial and in-frame only. The top ten clones hold approximately 32% of a sample with about 72,000 clones, 75% to 90% of them seen once. Sequencing input: peripheral blood. The receptors originated from an elderly woman with active or convalescent COVID-19. Both conserved end residues are part of each CDR3.

TRBV6-5	TRBJ2-1	CASRYPGTGVEFF
TRBV2	TRBJ2-2	CASSEQGTNTGELFF
TRBV6-5	TRBJ2-7	CASRRFMEGSYEQYF
TRBV19	TRBJ1-2	CASRAWGDDYGYTF
TRBV30	TRBJ2-7	CASYWTHTYEQYF
TRBV6-4	TRBJ2-7	CASRETGTRSLSRFYEQYF
TRBV5-1	TRBJ2-5	CASSVNREETQYF
TRBV7-8	TRBJ2-5	CASSQNQGAGETQYF
TRBV9	TRBJ1-1	CASSVEDRGEAFF
TRBV28	TRBJ2-5	CYCPPPGGFIETQYF
TRBV2	TRBJ2-7	CASRREYEQYF
TRBV12-3/TRBV12-4	TRBJ1-2	CASGWGGGSGYTF